These 15 T cell receptor beta chains share one sample of origin, sequenced in a study of blood T cell repertoires in COVID-19. Sequencing was performed with immunoSEQ multiplex PCR; in TCRdb, only in-frame clones are kept and a portion is missing. Of around 100,000 clones in the sample, around 80% were seen once. Sequences were obtained from peripheral blood. These receptors were collected from a man between 60 and 75 years old with active or convalescent COVID-19.

This clone was counted a few times. The chain recombines TRBV7-8 with TRBJ1-1; TRBD1 is a possible D gene (6 bases). Germline values: CDR1 SGHVS, CDR2 FQNEAQ. Trimming stripped 4 bases from V and 1 base from J, with 7 bases between. This CDR3 spans 13 amino acids. The CDR3 reads CASSWDTNTEAFF. The CDR3 DNA sequence: TGTGCCAGCAGCTGGGACACGAACACTGAAGCTTTCTTT.

V gene TRBV5-1 combines with J gene TRBJ1-2; D is undetermined. The CDR3 loop spans 15 amino acids. Trimming cost V 0 bases and J 8 bases, with 17 bases left between them. Germline V gives CDR1 SGHRS, CDR2 YFSETQ. CDR3 bases: TGCGCCAGCAGCTTGGCGGCGCGGCCCAGCGGGGGCTACACCTTC. As protein: CASSLAARPSGGYTF. The full variable domain, with the rest looked up from reference TRBV5-1 and TRBJ1-2, is KAGVTQTPRYLIKTRGQQVTLSCSPISGHRSVSWYQQTPGQGLQFLFEYFSETQRNKGNFPGRFSGRQFSNSRSEMNVSTLELGDSALYLCASSLAARPSGGYTFGSGTRLTVV.

The rearrangement links TRBV6-2 or TRBV6-3 to TRBJ2-2, with 9 bases that match TRBD2. CDR3 length equals 14 residues. The trim removed 3 bases at V and 7 bases at J, leaving 3 bases unmatched. Per the germline V gene, CDR1 is MNHEY and CDR2 is SVGEGT. CDR3 region: CASSYSLAGGELFF. In DNA form, the CDR3 reads TGTGCCAGCAGTTATTCACTAGCGGGCGGGGAGCTGTTTTTT.

The chain links TRBV5-1 to TRBJ2-3; 8 bases match TRBD2. The germline CDR1 and CDR2 sequences are SGHRS and YFSETQ. The CDR3 length is 13 residues. After removal of 8 bases from V and 3 bases from J, the junction contained 5 bases not matched to a gene. The DNA of the CDR3 is TGCGCCAGTTTAATAGCGGGGACAGATACGCAGTATTTT. Translated: CASLIAGTDTQYF.

The V gene is TRBV28, the J gene TRBJ1-6; D gene uncertain. Trimming took off 5 bases at V and 9 bases at J, with 20 bases between the two ends. CDR1 MDHEN and CDR2 SYDVKM come from the germline V gene. The CDR3 runs to 16 residues. The DNA of the CDR3 is TGTGCCAGCAGTCACTGGGAGTTCCTCGTAGGTTCACCCCTCCACTTT. Its protein is CASSHWEFLVGSPLHF.

This sequence joins TRBV9 and TRBJ1-3; no definite D call. Germline loops: CDR1 SGDLS, CDR2 YYNGEE. Trimming took off 0 bases at V and 0 bases at J, with 13 bases between the two ends. This CDR3 has 17 residues. CDR3 nucleotides: TGTGCCAGCAGCGTAGAACGGGTCCCAAGCTCTGGAAACACCATATATTTT. Protein: CASSVERVPSSGNTIYF. Full variable domain (outside the CDR3, taken from reference TRBV9 and TRBJ1-3): DSGVTQTPKHLITATGQRVTLRCSPRSGDLSVYWYQQSLDQGLQFLIQYYNGEERAKGNILERFSAQQFPDLHSELNLSSLELGDSALYFCASSVERVPSSGNTIYFGEGSWLTVV.

The chain links TRBV14 to TRBJ2-3, with D maybe TRBD2 (5 bases). The CDR3 spans 16 residues. V was cut by 0 bases and J by 4 bases, with 14 bases left in between. Germline values: CDR1 SGHDN, CDR2 FVKESK. CDR3 amino acids: CASSQDLTGWSDTQYF. The CDR3 nucleotides are TGTGCCAGCAGCCAAGATTTGACGGGATGGTCAGATACGCAGTATTTT.

This chain links TRBV6-6 with TRBJ1-2; 9 bases align to TRBD1. The CDR3 sequence is 20 residues long. Germline CDR1 is MNHNY and CDR2 is SVGAGI (reference sequence). With V trimmed by 6 bases and J by 1 base, 21 bases remained unmatched. CDR3 amino acids: CASSRSGTGIFYVGNYGYTF. Here the CDR3 DNA reads TGTGCCAGCAGCCGCTCCGGGACAGGGATATTCTATGTGGGTAACTATGGCTACACCTTC.

This sequence joins TRBV30 and TRBJ2-3; D uncertain. Trimming left V 3 bases short and J 7 bases short, with 8 bases between. CDR1 GTSNPN and CDR2 SVGIG come from the germline V gene (reference sequence). The CDR3 has 11 amino acids. DNA for the CDR3: TGTGCCTGGAGCCTGAGCTATACGCAGTATTTT. Amino acid sequence: CAWSLSYTQYF.

J is TRBJ1-4 and V is TRBV12-3 or TRBV12-4; TRBD1 is a possible D gene (5 bases). There are 11 residues in the CDR3. The V end was cut by 3 bases, the J end by 11 bases, with 7 bases between. Written as DNA, the CDR3 is TGTGCCAGCAGTTTGGGGCCGAAACTGTTTTTT. As protein: CASSLGPKLFF.

This chain uses TRBV6-6 with TRBJ2-2, with D unresolved. From germline, CDR1 is MNHNY and CDR2 SVGAGI (reference sequence). The length of the CDR3 is 13 residues. The V and J ends lost 6 bases and 4 bases respectively, with 9 bases between them. Written as DNA, the CDR3 is TGTGCCAGCAGCTCACGGTCCACCGGGGAGCTGTTTTTT. It is translated as CASSSRSTGELFF.

The V and J genes are TRBV7-6 and TRBJ2-5; tentatively, D is TRBD1 (6 bases). Germline CDR1 SGHVS, CDR2 FNYEAQ. V shed 4 bases and J shed 1 base, with 13 bases lying between them. CDR3 length equals 15 residues. This CDR3 is CASSSGQGIQETQYF. For the CDR3, the DNA is TGTGCCAGCAGCTCGGGACAAGGCATCCAAGAGACCCAGTACTTC.

This sequence joins TRBV6-1 and TRBJ1-6; D is uncertain. Germline CDR1 and CDR2: MNHNS and SASEGT. This CDR3 comprises 14 residues. V was pared by 2 bases and J by 6 bases, with 8 bases between. CDR3 DNA: TGTGCCAGCAGTGAACGGGGTACTAATTCACCCCTCCACTTT. Translating it yields CASSERGTNSPLHF.

This clone was seen only a few times. This chain links TRBV7-9 with TRBJ2-2; a possible D gene is TRBD2 (5 bases). CDR3 length: 14 residues. V lost 5 bases to trimming and J lost 7 bases, with 14 bases between them. Germline V gene sequence: CDR1 SEHNR, CDR2 FQNEAQ (reference sequence). The DNA of the CDR3 is TGTGCCAGCAGCCGCGAGCGGAAGATCGGGGAGCTGTTTTTT. This sequence encodes CASSRERKIGELFF.

The rearrangement joins TRBV11-3 to TRBJ2-1, with 8 bases matching TRBD2. The CDR3 sequence is 13 residues long. Germline CDR1 and CDR2: SGHNT and YENEEA. After removal of 5 bases from V and 9 bases from J, the junction contained 6 bases not matched to a gene. This chain's CDR3 is CASSLTSVGEQFF. In DNA form, the CDR3 reads TGTGCCAGCAGCCTGACTAGCGTAGGTGAGCAGTTCTTC.